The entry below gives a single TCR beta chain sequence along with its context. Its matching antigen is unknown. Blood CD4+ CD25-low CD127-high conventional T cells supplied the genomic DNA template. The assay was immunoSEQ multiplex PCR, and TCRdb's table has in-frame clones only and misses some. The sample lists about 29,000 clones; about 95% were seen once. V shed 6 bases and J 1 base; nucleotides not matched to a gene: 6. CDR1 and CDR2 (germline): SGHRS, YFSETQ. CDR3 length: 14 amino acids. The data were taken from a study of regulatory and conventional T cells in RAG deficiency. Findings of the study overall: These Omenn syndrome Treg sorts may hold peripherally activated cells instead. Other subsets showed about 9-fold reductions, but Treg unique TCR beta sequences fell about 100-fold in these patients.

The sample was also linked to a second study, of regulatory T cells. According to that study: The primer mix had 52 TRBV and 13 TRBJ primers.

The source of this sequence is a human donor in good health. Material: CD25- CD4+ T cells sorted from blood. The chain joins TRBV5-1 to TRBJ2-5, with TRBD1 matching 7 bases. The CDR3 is CASTIGTAQETQYF. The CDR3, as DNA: TGCGCCAGCACAATCGGGACAGCCCAAGAGACCCAGTACTTC. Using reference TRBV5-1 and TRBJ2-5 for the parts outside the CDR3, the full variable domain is KAGVTQTPRYLIKTRGQQVTLSCSPISGHRSVSWYQQTPGQGLQFLFEYFSETQRNKGNFPGRFSGRQFSNSRSEMNVSTLELGDSALYLCASTIGTAQETQYFGPGTRLLVL.